The 30 T cell receptor beta chains listed next were all sequenced from one sample in a study of response to subunit inactivated influenza vaccine. TCRdb redid the calling of the RT-PCR reads with MiXCR, one entry per CDR3 protein. Counted here are about 780,000 distinct CDR3 sequences, about 18% occurring once; the ten biggest clones make up approximately 10%. The starting material was PBMCs from blood, obtained roughly 5 days after vaccination. These receptors came from a man between 50 and 59 years old who received an inactivated influenza vaccine.

The genes are TRBV6-1 and TRBJ1-5; D remains unclear. The germline gives CDR1 MNHNS, CDR2 SASEGT. This CDR3 spans 17 amino acids. The V and J ends lost 5 bases and 2 bases respectively, with 19 bases between them. The CDR3 DNA reads as TGTGCCAGCAGTCGAAAACCTGTGGTGGTTGGCAATCAGCCCCAGCATTTT. Its translation: CASSRKPVVVGNQPQHF.

This clonotype appeared a few times. The rearrangement uses TRBV29-1 and TRBJ2-2; the match to TRBD1 covers 7 bases. This CDR3 is built from 14 residues. J gave up 2 bases and V 6 bases, and 6 bases lay outside the gene matches. Germline V gene data show CDR1 as SQVTM and CDR2 as ANQGSEA. The CDR3, as DNA: TGCAGCGTCGTGACAGGGTTAAACACCGGGGAGCTGTTTTTT. Protein sequence: CSVVTGLNTGELFF.

Many counts were recorded for this clonotype. The chain combines TRBV9 with TRBJ2-2, with TRBD1 identical over 8 bases. Trimming at V came to 4 bases and at J to 5 bases, leaving 13 bases not matched to a gene. The CDR3 consists of 17 residues. In germline, CDR1 is SGDLS, CDR2 YYNGEE. The CDR3 loop reads CASSFNPGDRGTGELFF. The CDR3 bases are TGTGCCAGCAGCTTTAACCCCGGCGACAGGGGAACCGGGGAGCTGTTTTTT.

This clonotype was counted at least ten times. The chain combines TRBV5-1 with TRBJ2-7; the D call may be TRBD1 or TRBD2 (5 bases each). Trimming removed 0 bases from V and 4 bases from J, with 8 bases in between. Looked up from germline, CDR1 is SGHRS and CDR2 is YFSETQ. The CDR3 consists of 13 residues. CDR3 sequence (DNA): TGCGCCAGCAGCTTGGATTGGGGGTACGAGCAGTACTTC. It is translated as CASSLDWGYEQYF.

The chain has TRBV6-2 or TRBV6-3 and TRBJ2-1, with D unresolved. The germline V and J ends were trimmed by 6 bases and 7 bases, with 13 bases remaining between them. Germline V gives CDR1 MNHEY, CDR2 SVGEGT. CDR3 size: 13 residues. The CDR3 DNA sequence: TGTGCCAGCAGAAGGACGGTTACGAATGAGCAGTTCTTC. Its translation is CASRRTVTNEQFF.

A few counts support this clonotype. The genes are TRBV10-2 and TRBJ2-7; perhaps D is TRBD1 or TRBD2 (6 bases each). V was trimmed by 3 bases and J by 1 base, leaving 13 bases between them. This CDR3 comprises 15 residues. Looked up from germline, CDR1 is WSHSY and CDR2 is SAAADI. Here the CDR3 reads CASSDPQGLSYEQYF. As DNA, the CDR3 is TGCGCCAGCAGTGATCCACAGGGACTTTCCTACGAGCAGTACTTC.

Turning to this clonotype: This may be a read error, as it is one base from a much larger clone. The V and J genes are TRBV12-3 or TRBV12-4 and TRBJ2-7, with 9 nucleotides matching TRBD1. The J call may be wrong; the DNA end is better matched by TRBJ2-1. This CDR3 contains 14 residues. CDR3 DNA: TGTGCCAGCAGAAGACAGGGGGGCTCCTACGAGCAGTTCTTC. Translation: CASRRQGGSYEQFF.

The chain employs TRBV12-3 or TRBV12-4 and TRBJ1-1; perhaps TRBD1 as D (5 bases). There are 12 residues in the CDR3. Trimming removed 7 bases from V and 6 bases from J, with 12 bases in between. The CDR3 DNA is TGTGCCAGCACCATCGCGGGGGCTGAAGCTTTCTTT. As protein: CASTIAGAEAFF.

The chain is built from TRBV7-2 and TRBJ2-7, with D perhaps given as TRBD1 or TRBD2 (5 bases each). The V end lost 5 bases, the J end lost 7 bases, and 18 bases lay between the germline ends. CDR1 is SGHTA and CDR2 is FQGNSA in the germline V gene. CDR3 length equals 14 residues. The CDR3 DNA reads as TGTGCCAGCAGCCCCGCTTCACGGGGCAAAGAGCAGTACTTC. It yields the protein CASSPASRGKEQYF.

The chain recombines TRBV7-2 with TRBJ2-5, with no clear D. V lost 8 bases and J 4 bases, leaving 14 bases between the germline ends. The germline V gene has CDR1 SGHTA and CDR2 FQGNSA. The CDR3 extends over 13 amino acids. The CDR3 loop reads CASRKGSRETQYF. The CDR3 DNA is TGTGCCAGCCGTAAGGGCAGTCGAGAGACCCAGTACTTC.

This clonotype was counted ten times or more. The V and J genes are TRBV12-3 or TRBV12-4 and TRBJ2-7, with D possibly TRBD2 on 5 matching bases. Trimming removed 6 bases at V and 3 bases at J, with 12 bases between. This CDR3 is built from 13 residues. The CDR3 sequence: CASSWAEGYEQYF. The CDR3 DNA follows: TGTGCCAGCAGCTGGGCAGAGGGCTACGAGCAGTACTTC.

The chain is built from TRBV7-8 and TRBJ2-7, with D perhaps given as TRBD1 or TRBD2 (5 bases each). Between the trimmed V and J ends, which lost 1 base and 3 bases, there was a span of 16 bases. The CDR3 totals 16 residues. Per germline, CDR1 SGHVS and CDR2 FQNEAQ. CDR3 nucleotides: TGTGCCAGCAGCTTAGGTATCCCGGGACCGAACTACGAGCAGTACTTC. Translating gives CASSLGIPGPNYEQYF.

This chain links TRBV4-2 with TRBJ2-7; possible D gene TRBD2, 7 bases. The CDR3 is 16 amino acids. Germline CDR1 LGHNA, CDR2 YNFKEQ. The V end lost 4 bases, the J end lost 0 bases, and 16 bases lay between the germline ends. Written as DNA, the CDR3 is TGTGCCAGCAGCCCCTGGGGGGGGCAGGGCTCCTACGAGCAGTACTTC. Translated: CASSPWGGQGSYEQYF.

This clonotype was observed a few times. J is TRBJ1-1 and V is TRBV29-1; tentative D call: TRBD1 (5 bases). The V gene's germline CDR1 is SQVTM and CDR2 ANQGSEA. V lost 7 bases and J 8 bases, leaving 14 bases between the germline ends. CDR3 length equals 11 residues. CDR3 protein: CSGGLWAEAFF. CDR3 coding DNA: TGCAGCGGGGGCCTGTGGGCAGAAGCTTTCTTT.

This clonotype was found a few times. V usage is TRBV12-3 or TRBV12-4 and J usage is TRBJ1-2, with D maybe TRBD1 (6 bases). The CDR3 length is 15 residues. Trimming removed 6 bases at V and 8 bases at J, with 22 bases between. CDR3 nucleotides: TGTGCCAGCAGCCCCGGCGGGGGGGGCAGGGGCGGCTACACCTTC. Translation gives CASSPGGGGRGGYTF.

This clonotype was found a few times. V is TRBV12-3 or TRBV12-4 and J is TRBJ2-1; 11 nucleotides line up with TRBD1. The CDR3 length is 14 residues. V dropped 4 bases and J dropped 9; count of bases not matched to a gene: 5. CDR3 amino acids: CASSWGQGDSEQFF. CDR3 coding DNA: TGTGCCAGCAGTTGGGGACAGGGGGACAGTGAGCAGTTCTTC.

The genes are TRBV6-1 and TRBJ2-5; possibly TRBD1 for D (7 bases). V lost 6 bases to trimming and J lost 0 bases, with 17 bases between them. The CDR3 is made up of 16 amino acids. Germline V lookup: CDR1 MNHNS, CDR2 SASEGT. The CDR3 here is CASREGQWIDQETQYF. The DNA for the CDR3 is TGTGCCAGCAGGGAGGGACAGTGGATAGACCAAGAGACCCAGTACTTC.

The sample holds a few counts of this clonotype. The CDR3 nucleotides are TGTGCCATCAGGTCCGGACAGGGGACTTCACCCCTCCACTTT. Amino acid sequence: CAIRSGQGTSPLHF. J is TRBJ1-6 and V is TRBV10-3, with TRBD1 matching 9 bases. The CDR3 extends over 14 amino acids. Trimming removed 6 bases from V and 9 bases from J; junction bases left unmatched: 6. CDR1 is ENHRY and CDR2 is SYGVKD in the germline V gene.

The J gene is TRBJ2-1, the V gene TRBV7-9, with D tentatively TRBD1 (5 bases). The V gene's germline CDR1 is SEHNR and CDR2 FQNEAQ (reference sequence). V lost 5 bases and J lost 5, with 10 bases in between. The CDR3 runs to 13 residues. As DNA, the CDR3 is TGTGCCAGCAGCCCCCGACAGAACAATGAGCAGTTCTTC. Its protein product is CASSPRQNNEQFF.

The J gene is TRBJ2-2, the V gene TRBV18; no firm D call. The CDR3 loop spans 13 amino acids. Germline assignment: CDR1 KGHSH and CDR2 LQKENI. Trimming took 8 bases from V and 1 from J, leaving 8 bases between them. The DNA of the CDR3 is TGTGCCAGCAGCACTAAGAACACCGGGGAGCTGTTTTTT. This sequence encodes CASSTKNTGELFF.

This clonotype was seen more than once but under ten times. V gene TRBV28 combines with J gene TRBJ2-7; D is ambiguous. Between the trimmed V and J ends, which lost 1 base and 4 bases, there was a span of 5 bases. This CDR3 comprises 12 residues. CDR1 is MDHEN, CDR2 SYDVKM, per germline. The CDR3 DNA is TGTGCCAGCAGTTTATTGACGTACGAGCAGTACTTC. Protein sequence: CASSLLTYEQYF.

This sequence joins TRBV4-2 and TRBJ2-7; tentatively, D is TRBD1 or TRBD2 (6 bases each). V was clipped by 4 bases and J by 2 bases, with 15 bases between them. The germline V gene encodes CDR1 LGHNA and CDR2 YNFKEQ. The CDR3 contains 15 residues. CDR3 protein: CASSPSRGAAYEQYF. The CDR3 DNA reads as TGTGCCAGCAGCCCGTCGAGGGGGGCGGCCTACGAGCAGTACTTC.

In its sample, this clonotype was seen many times. The chain recombines TRBV4-3 with TRBJ1-4, with a possible D match to TRBD1 (6 bases). CDR3 size: 15 residues. Deletions cut 1 base from V and 7 bases from J, with 13 bases between. CDR1 is LGHNA, CDR2 YSLEER, per germline. CDR3 coding DNA: TGCGCCAGCAGCCAAGGAAACAGGGAGATTGAAAAACTGTTTTTT. This gives the protein CASSQGNREIEKLFF.

In its sample, this clonotype was seen a few times. The J gene is TRBJ2-7, the V gene TRBV5-1, with unresolved D. The V end was cut by 5 bases, the J end by 4 bases, with 22 bases between. CDR1 is SGHRS, CDR2 YFSETQ, per germline. There are 16 residues in the CDR3. The CDR3 region is CASRATGSLISYEQYF. The DNA for the CDR3 is TGCGCCAGCAGGGCGACCGGGTCCCTTATTTCATACGAGCAGTACTTC.

V gene TRBV18 combines with J gene TRBJ2-3, with a possible D match to TRBD2 (6 bases). CDR3 length equals 13 residues. Germline V gene data show CDR1 as KGHSH and CDR2 as LQKENI. V lost 6 bases and J 4 bases, leaving 11 bases between the germline ends. CDR3 sequence (DNA): TGTGCCAGCTCCCAACGGGAGCCAGATACGCAGTATTTT. This codes for CASSQREPDTQYF.

This chain links TRBV20-1 with TRBJ2-7; D is perhaps TRBD1 (5 bases). The CDR3 contains 13 residues. The germline V gene encodes CDR1 DFQATT and CDR2 SNEGSKA (reference sequence). Trimming left V 5 bases short and J 9 bases short, with 20 bases between. The CDR3 coding sequence is TGCAGTGCTCCGTTATACAAGGGGATCGGGCAGTACTTC. Protein product: CSAPLYKGIGQYF.

The chain links TRBV6-2 or TRBV6-3 to TRBJ1-6, with D hard to call. The CDR3 is 13 amino acids. The germline V gene encodes CDR1 MNHEY and CDR2 SVGEGT. The ends were cut back, 8 bases at V and 3 bases at J, with 8 bases in the middle. The CDR3 bases are TGTGCCAGCCGCATCGACTATAATTCACCCCTCCACTTT. It translates to CASRIDYNSPLHF.

Many counts were recorded for this clonotype. V and J are TRBV29-1 and TRBJ1-3; possibly TRBD1 for D (5 bases). CDR3 size: 14 residues. Germline CDR1 SQVTM, CDR2 ANQGSEA. Trimming cost V 3 bases and J 2 bases, with 11 bases left between them. CDR3 bases: TGCAGCGTTGATGCCAGGGAACCTGGAAACACCATATATTTT. The encoded protein is CSVDAREPGNTIYF.

This clonotype appeared many times. This rearrangement joins TRBV4-3 to TRBJ2-1, with 10 bases lining up with TRBD1. In germline, CDR1 is LGHNA, CDR2 YSLEER. This CDR3 region has 16 residues. Losses at the gene ends were 0 bases for V and 8 bases for J; bases not matched to a gene: 7. The CDR3 sequence: CASSQDDRGLGDEQFF. CDR3 DNA: TGCGCCAGCAGCCAAGATGACAGGGGGCTTGGGGATGAGCAGTTCTTC.

V is TRBV11-2 and J is TRBJ2-1, with 13 nucleotides matching TRBD2. CDR3 length: 16 residues. The junction had 5 bases not matched to a gene; V was cut back by 5 bases and J by 4 bases. Per germline, CDR1 SGHAT and CDR2 FQNNGV. The CDR3 here is CASSKPLAGGYNEQFF. The CDR3 nucleotides read TGTGCCAGCAGCAAACCACTAGCGGGGGGGTACAATGAGCAGTTCTTC.